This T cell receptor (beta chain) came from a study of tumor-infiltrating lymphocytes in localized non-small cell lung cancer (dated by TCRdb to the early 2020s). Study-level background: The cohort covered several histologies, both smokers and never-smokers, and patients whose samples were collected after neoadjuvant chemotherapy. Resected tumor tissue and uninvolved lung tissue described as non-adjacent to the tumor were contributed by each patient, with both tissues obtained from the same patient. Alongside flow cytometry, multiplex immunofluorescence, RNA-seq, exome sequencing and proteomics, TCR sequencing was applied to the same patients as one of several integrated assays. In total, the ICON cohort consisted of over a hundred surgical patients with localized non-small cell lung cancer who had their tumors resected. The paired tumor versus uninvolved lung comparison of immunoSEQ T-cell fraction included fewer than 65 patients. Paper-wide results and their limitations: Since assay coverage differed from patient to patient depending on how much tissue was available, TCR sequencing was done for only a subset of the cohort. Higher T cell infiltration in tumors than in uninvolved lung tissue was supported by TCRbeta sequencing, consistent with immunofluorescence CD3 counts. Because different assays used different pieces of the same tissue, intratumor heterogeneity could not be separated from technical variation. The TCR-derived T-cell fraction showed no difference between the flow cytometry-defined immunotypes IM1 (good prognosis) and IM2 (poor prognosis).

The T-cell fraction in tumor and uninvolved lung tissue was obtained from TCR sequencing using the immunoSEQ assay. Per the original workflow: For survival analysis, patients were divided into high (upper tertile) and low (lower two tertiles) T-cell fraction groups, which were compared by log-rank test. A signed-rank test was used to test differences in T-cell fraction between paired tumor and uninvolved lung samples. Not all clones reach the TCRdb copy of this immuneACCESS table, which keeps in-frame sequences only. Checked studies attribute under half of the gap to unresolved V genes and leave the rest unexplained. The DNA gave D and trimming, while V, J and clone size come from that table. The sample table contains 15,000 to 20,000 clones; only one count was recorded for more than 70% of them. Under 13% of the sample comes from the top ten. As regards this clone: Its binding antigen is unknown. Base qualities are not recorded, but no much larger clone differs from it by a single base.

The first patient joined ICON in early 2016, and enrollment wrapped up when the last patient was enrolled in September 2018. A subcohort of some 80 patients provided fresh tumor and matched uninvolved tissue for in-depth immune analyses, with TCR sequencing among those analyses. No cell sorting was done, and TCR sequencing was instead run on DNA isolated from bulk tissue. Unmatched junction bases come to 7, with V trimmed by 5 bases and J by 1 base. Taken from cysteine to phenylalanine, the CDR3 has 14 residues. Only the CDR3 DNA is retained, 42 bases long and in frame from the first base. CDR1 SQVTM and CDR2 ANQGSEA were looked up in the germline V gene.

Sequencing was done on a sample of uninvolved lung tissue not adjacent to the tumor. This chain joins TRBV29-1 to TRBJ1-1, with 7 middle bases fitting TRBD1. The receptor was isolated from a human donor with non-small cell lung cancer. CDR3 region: CSVYLQGTNTEAFF. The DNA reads TGCAGCGTTTATCTACAGGGGACGAACACTGAAGCTTTCTTT.